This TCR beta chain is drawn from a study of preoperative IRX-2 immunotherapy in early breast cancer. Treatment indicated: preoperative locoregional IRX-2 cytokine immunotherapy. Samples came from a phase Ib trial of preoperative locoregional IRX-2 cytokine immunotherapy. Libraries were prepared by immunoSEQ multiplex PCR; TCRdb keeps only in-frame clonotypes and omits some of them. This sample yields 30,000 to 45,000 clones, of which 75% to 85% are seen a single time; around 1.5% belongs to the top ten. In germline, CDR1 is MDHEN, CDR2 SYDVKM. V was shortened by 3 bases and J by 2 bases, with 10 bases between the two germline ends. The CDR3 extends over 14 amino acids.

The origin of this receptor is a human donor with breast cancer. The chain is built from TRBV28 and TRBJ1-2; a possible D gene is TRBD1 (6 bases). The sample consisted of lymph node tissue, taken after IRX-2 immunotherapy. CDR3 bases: TGTGCCAGCAGTTTCAACAGGGAGAACTATGGCTACACCTTC. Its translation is CASSFNRENYGYTF.